This passage covers 8 T cell receptor beta chains from one sample sequenced in a study of T-cell reconstitution after alpha-beta-depleted transplantation in children. Preparation of the TCRbeta library involved a method that used unique molecular identifiers. TCRdb reprocessed the PCR reads with MiXCR, giving one entry per CDR3 protein. The sample lists 780,000 or so distinct CDR3 sequences; under 20% were seen once. The sequencing used PBMCs, mostly from graft donor cells, collected 360 days after TCRalphabeta/CD19-depleted stem cell transplant. Receptors were obtained from a male patient aged 10 to 17 who had a stem cell transplant for acute lymphoblastic leukemia, so the T cells may come from the graft donor.

The sample holds a few counts of this clonotype. The J gene is TRBJ2-1, the V gene TRBV12-3 or TRBV12-4, with D maybe TRBD2 (5 bases). Trimming pared 5 bases from V and 8 bases from J, leaving 10 bases between. The CDR3 extends over 12 amino acids. In nucleotides, the CDR3 is TGTGCCAGCAGTACTAGTTACGATGAGCAGTTCTTC. Translated, it gives CASSTSYDEQFF.

This clonotype was picked up a small number of times. The J gene is TRBJ2-2, the V gene TRBV9, with D possibly matching TRBD1 (6 bases). V lost 2 bases and J lost 2, with 10 bases in between. The CDR3 consists of 15 residues. Germline V gene lookup returns CDR1 SGDLS and CDR2 YYNGEE. The CDR3 sequence: CASSVNRDNTGELFF. The CDR3 region has the DNA TGTGCCAGCAGCGTTAACAGGGATAACACCGGGGAGCTGTTTTTT.

This clonotype was counted between two and nine times. V gene TRBV5-1 combines with J gene TRBJ2-2; TRBD1 matches at 7 bases. J lost 5 bases, V lost 0 bases, and 7 bases had no gene match. This CDR3 has 16 amino acids. Germline CDR1 reads SGHRS; CDR2 reads YFSETQ. CDR3: CASSLDRGPVTGELFF. The CDR3 coding sequence is TGCGCCAGCAGCTTGGACAGGGGTCCGGTTACCGGGGAGCTGTTTTTT.

In nucleotides, the CDR3 is TGTGCCAGCAGTTTAGCCAGCGGGAGGAGGGTCTACGAGCAGTACTTC. As protein: CASSLASGRRVYEQYF. V is TRBV12-3 or TRBV12-4 and J is TRBJ2-7, with 9 bases fitting TRBD2. J lost 3 bases, V lost 0 bases, and 6 bases had no gene match. This CDR3 is 16 amino acids long.

This chain uses TRBV10-3 with TRBJ2-3; the D is unclear. Trimming took off 6 bases at V and 4 bases at J, with 11 bases between the two ends. Germline lookup yields CDR1 ENHRY and CDR2 SYGVKD. The CDR3 runs to 13 residues. CDR3 residues: CAIRSIDSDTQYF. As DNA, the CDR3 is TGTGCCATCAGGAGCATAGATTCAGATACGCAGTATTTT.

This clonotype was counted ten times or more. V and J are TRBV5-1 and TRBJ1-1, with 7 bases that match TRBD1. CDR1 and CDR2 (germline): SGHRS, YFSETQ. V gave up 0 bases and J gave up 5 bases; unmatched junction bases: 1. CDR3 length: 13 residues. CDR3 in DNA: TGCGCCAGCAGCTTGGACAGGGGAACTGAAGCTTTCTTT. It yields the protein CASSLDRGTEAFF.

There are many counts of this clonotype. This rearrangement joins TRBV5-1 to TRBJ1-1; tentatively, D is TRBD1 (6 bases). The germline gives CDR1 SGHRS, CDR2 YFSETQ. CDR3 size: 14 residues. Trimming left V 4 bases short and J 5 bases short, with 15 bases between. The CDR3, as DNA: TGCGCCAGCAGCCCGAGGGGGATTAATACTGAAGCTTTCTTT. It specifies CASSPRGINTEAFF. The full variable domain, its missing parts supplied by reference TRBV5-1 and TRBJ1-1, is KAGVTQTPRYLIKTRGQQVTLSCSPISGHRSVSWYQQTPGQGLQFLFEYFSETQRNKGNFPGRFSGRQFSNSRSEMNVSTLELGDSALYLCASSPRGINTEAFFGQGTRLTVV.

The chain is built from TRBV7-8 and TRBJ2-1; D might be TRBD2 (6 bases). The CDR3 sequence is 17 residues long. V was trimmed by 5 bases and J by 6 bases, leaving 23 bases between them. Germline lookup yields CDR1 SGHVS and CDR2 FQNEAQ. The CDR3 loop is CASSPRFRGGASNEQFF. CDR3 bases: TGTGCCAGCAGCCCTAGGTTTCGGGGCGGGGCTTCCAATGAGCAGTTCTTC.